This T cell receptor beta chain was sequenced for a study of blood T cell repertoires in COVID-19. Study-level information: Samples of COVID-19 (acute and convalescent) were obtained from the United States, Italy and Spain.

V was trimmed by 4 bases and J by 9 bases, leaving 16 bases between them. Looked up from germline, CDR1 is SGHTA and CDR2 is FQGNSA. The CDR3 covers 15 residues. Under the authors' procedure: By means of reference gene primer amplification, nucleated cell counts were estimated. Measured with immunoSEQ multiplex PCR; TCRdb has only the in-frame clones, and not every one. The V and J calls and clone size are taken from that table; D and trimming were inferred from the DNA. The sample contains around 310,000 clones, 90% of which appear only once. Patients from Seattle were sampled longitudinally, starting during active infection.

The clonotype comes from a woman in her forties with COVID-19, enrolled during active disease. The sample was peripheral blood. The chain carries TRBV7-2 and TRBJ1-6; perhaps TRBD1 as D (5 bases). Written as DNA, the CDR3 is TGTGCCAGCAGCTGGAGGGTTGCGGGGGGTTCACCCCTCCACTTT. Amino acid sequence: CASSWRVAGGSPLHF.